These T cell receptor beta chains were read from a single sample in a study of T cells in Graves' hyperthyroidism and ophthalmopathy. A single record per CDR3 protein comes from TCRdb applying MiXCR to the multiplex PCR reads. Among 500,000 to 600,000 distinct CDR3 sequences listed, 46% were seen once. The material sequenced was peripheral blood or thyroid tissue (not recorded which). All receptors come from an adult woman with Graves' disease, either hyperthyroidism or ophthalmopathy (not recorded which). The CDR3 runs from the conserved cysteine through the conserved F or W. Fields, in order: V gene, J gene, CDR3 protein.

TRBV28,TRBJ2-7,CASSRRPAGVDLF
TRBV5-6,TRBJ1-4,CASSWTGNEKLFF
TRBV7-9,TRBJ2-5,CASSQEQAETQYF
TRBV20-1,TRBJ1-1,CSGTKDTEAFF
TRBV4-2,TRBJ2-7,CASSQDRDYEQYF
TRBV7-9,TRBJ2-2,CASRPTVTGELFF
TRBV2,TRBJ2-1,CASTRDRVYNEQFF
TRBV20-1,TRBJ1-2,CSASVRETGYGYTF
TRBV9,TRBJ2-5,CASSVGAGPIKMAQYF
TRBV29-1,TRBJ2-7,CSWTGDEQYF
TRBV13,TRBJ2-7,CASSPAPGSRYEQYF
TRBV28,TRBJ2-5,CASSSPSIETQYF
TRBV10-3,TRBJ2-7,CAAKGWVAGVDEQYF
TRBV12-3/TRBV12-4,TRBJ2-2,CASRELGGELFF
TRBV10-3,TRBJ2-7,CAISDPGTSGAYEQYF
TRBV27,TRBJ1-5,CASSSGGRYSNQPQHF
TRBV28,TRBJ2-5,CASGNLGEGQETQYF
TRBV5-1,TRBJ1-5,CASSFGGGSNQPQHF
TRBV4-1,TRBJ2-2,CASSQGLAGAGGELFF
TRBV20-1,TRBJ2-5,CSAPGAGETQYF
TRBV7-8,TRBJ2-6,CASSFGHTGANVLTF
TRBV7-9,TRBJ1-1,CASREKMNTEAFF
TRBV6-5,TRBJ1-1,CASSLREQGDTEAFF
TRBV7-2,TRBJ2-5,CASSQRQGPQETQYF
TRBV2,TRBJ2-6,CASRLVAHVLTF
TRBV5-6,TRBJ2-6,CASSKYSGANVLTF
TRBV11-2,TRBJ2-2,CASSLDLSVAGEGGELFF
TRBV6-5,TRBJ2-2,CASSYPMSSSGLNTGELFF
TRBV20-1,TRBJ2-5,CSARANQETQYF
TRBV2,TRBJ2-2,CASSQTSGIDRNGELFF
TRBV5-6,TRBJ2-7,CASSLLNSYEQYF
TRBV7-9,TRBJ1-5,CASSSLAGYQETQHF
TRBV3-1,TRBJ2-7,CASSPTVGDYEQYF
TRBV10-3,TRBJ2-5,CAISPRQETQYF
TRBV15,TRBJ1-2,CATSSASGAGYTF
TRBV13,TRBJ1-2,CASSLGRGGSENYGYTF
TRBV2,TRBJ1-4,CASSEAPGRSEKLFF
TRBV25-1,TRBJ1-2,CASSESGVYGYTF
TRBV7-2,TRBJ1-6,CASSLAPRGGGSPLHF
TRBV4-1,TRBJ1-3,CASSKDPPGGAGNTIYF
TRBV4-1,TRBJ1-5,CASSQDKPAYSNQPQHF
TRBV9,TRBJ2-7,CASSPRDREIYEQYF
TRBV29-1,TRBJ2-7,CSPMVVSSYEQYF
TRBV15,TRBJ1-6,CATSIGGTARNSPLHF
TRBV10-2,TRBJ1-1,CASSLPGQGARAFF
TRBV6-2/TRBV6-3,TRBJ2-3,CASSTTPGAGGPDTQYF